This T cell receptor beta chain was recorded in a study of molecular identifiers for immune sequencing clone quantification. TCR libraries were built in bulk with a published protocol and specific TCR primers. Using its own MiXCR run on the PCR reads, TCRdb lists one record per CDR3 protein. This sample yields approximately 97,000 distinct CDR3 sequences, of which about 35% are seen a single time; 9% to 10% belongs to the top ten. Deletions cut 4 bases from V and 7 bases from J, with 15 bases between. This CDR3 spans 14 amino acids. Naive CD8 T cells underwent sorting with the CD8+CD4-CCR7+CD45RA+ definition.

The sample taken for sequencing was naive CD8+ T cells from blood, with Jurkat cell RNA spiked in. Subset: FACS-sorted CD8+CD4-CCR7+CD45RA+ naive T cells. This receptor was identified in a human donor in good health. Some libraries in this study had Jurkat cell RNA spiked in. The chain combines TRBV12-3 or TRBV12-4 with TRBJ2-3, with D unclear. CDR3 nucleotide sequence: TGTGCCAGCAGTTCGCTTGGGGTGGGAAATACGCAGTATTTT. This encodes CASSSLGVGNTQYF.